A selection of T cell receptor beta chains follows, all from one sample in a study of Ad26.COV2.S vaccination and SARS-CoV-2 variants. This table comes from immunoSEQ multiplex PCR, and its TCRdb copy is limited to in-frame clones, with some not included. The table lists fewer than 500,000 clones, roughly 89% of them singletons. Here the sequenced sample was peripheral blood, taken in a trial of Ad26.COV2.S vaccine versus placebo. All receptors derive from a person aged 18-60 years who received the Ad26.COV2.S COVID-19 vaccine or a placebo. Each CDR3 is given with its conserved first and last residue. D genes are given only for firm matches. Expanded clones get a size class; other rows say once, few or many, or leave the size out.

d_call j_call v_call clone_size cdr3_aa cdr3_nt
- TRBJ1-6 TRBV6-6 - CASMTGLRLHF TGTGCCAGCATGACAGGCCTTCGACTCCACTTT
- TRBJ1-3 TRBV5-7 once CASSTRRTDPCGNTIYF TGTGCCAGCAGCACCCGGAGGACAGACCCTTGCGGGAACACCATATATTTT
TRBD2 TRBJ2-1 TRBV6-4 - CASSEASGGADEQFF TGTGCCAGCAGTGAGGCTAGCGGGGGGGCTGATGAGCAGTTCTTC
- TRBJ1-6 TRBV7-3 - CASSLRPEANSPLHF TGTGCCAGCAGCTTACGCCCCGAGGCAAATTCACCCCTCCACTTT
- TRBJ2-5 TRBV6-2/TRBV6-3 - CASSYPGTKAQYF TGTGCCAGCAGTTACCCGGGCACAAAGGCCCAGTACTTC
TRBD1 TRBJ1-4 TRBV2 - CASRVTGTDSGKLFF TGTGCCAGCAGGGTCACCGGGACAGATAGTGGAAAACTGTTTTTT
- TRBJ2-1 TRBV5-4 - CASSFPRAVNNEQFF TGTGCCAGCAGCTTCCCCCGAGCGGTTAACAATGAGCAGTTCTTC
- TRBJ1-1 TRBV30 - CAWSDPGRQNTEAFF TGTGCCTGGAGTGACCCGGGACGCCAGAACACTGAAGCTTTCTTT
- TRBJ1-2 TRBV6-5 - CASSYSGANYGYTF TGTGCCAGCAGTTACTCTGGAGCTAACTATGGCTACACCTTC
- TRBJ1-1 TRBV29-1 - CSVRLQGMNTEAFF TGCAGCGTGCGCCTGCAGGGGATGAACACTGAAGCTTTCTTT
- TRBJ1-1 TRBV2 - CASSDGRGRGNTEAFF TGTGCCAGCAGTGACGGACGTGGGCGCGGTAACACTGAAGCTTTCTTT
- TRBJ1-3 TRBV6-5 - CASRKNGVSGNTIYF TGTGCCAGCAGAAAAAACGGGGTGTCTGGAAACACCATATATTTT
- TRBJ2-5 TRBV5-1 - CASSEREETQYF TGCGCCAGCAGCGAGCGGGAAGAGACCCAGTACTTC
TRBD1 TRBJ2-3 TRBV7-3 - CASSTQGADTQYF TGTGCCAGCAGCACCCAGGGGGCGGATACGCAGTATTTT
TRBD1 TRBJ1-2 TRBV3-1/TRBV3-2 - CASSLRTGVGYTF TGTGCCAGCAGCCTGAGGACAGGGGTTGGCTACACCTTC
TRBD1 TRBJ1-6 TRBV6-6 once CASSYSTGGGNSPLHF TGTGCCAGCAGTTACTCGACAGGGGGCGGGAATTCACCCCTCCACTTT
TRBD1 TRBJ2-3 TRBV7-2 - CASSRGQGEGDTQYF TGTGCCAGCAGCAGGGGACAGGGTGAGGGGGATACGCAGTATTTT
TRBD2 TRBJ2-3 TRBV7-2 - CASSLAGGPVDTQYF TGTGCCAGCAGTTTAGCGGGAGGGCCGGTGGATACGCAGTATTTT
- TRBJ1-1 TRBV6-1 - CASSEEPGGYTEAFF TGTGCCAGCAGTGAAGAGCCCGGAGGCTACACTGAAGCTTTCTTT
- TRBJ1-2 TRBV2 - CASKWDRTFYGYTF TGTGCCAGCAAGTGGGACCGAACTTTCTATGGCTACACCTTC
TRBD1 TRBJ1-1 TRBV7-2 - CASSLYAGGLTEAFF TGTGCCAGCAGCTTATACGCAGGGGGCTTAACTGAAGCTTTCTTT
- TRBJ2-3 TRBV7-8 - CASSLTRDTQYF TGTGCCAGCAGCCTTACCCGGGATACGCAGTATTTT
TRBD2 TRBJ2-7 TRBV10-3 - CATLAGGNEQYF TGTGCCACTCTAGCGGGGGGCAACGAGCAGTACTTC
TRBD2 TRBJ2-5 TRBV28 - CATSPGGTGGTQYF TGTGCCACCTCGCCGGGAGGAACGGGAGGGACCCAGTACTTC
- TRBJ1-5 TRBV15 - CATSWSAGYSNQPQHF TGTGCCACCAGCTGGAGTGCGGGGTATAGCAATCAGCCCCAGCATTTT
- TRBJ2-5 TRBV6-5 - CASMVQRRQGWQYF TGTGCCAGCATGGTACAGCGACGGCAAGGTTGGCAGTACTTC
TRBD2 TRBJ2-1 TRBV29-1 once CSVEGRLAGGHEQFF TGCAGCGTTGAAGGGCGACTAGCGGGGGGCCATGAGCAGTTCTTC
- TRBJ1-5 TRBV19 - CASRMGVVRGGQPQHF TGTGCCAGTAGAATGGGGGTCGTCAGGGGAGGACAGCCCCAGCATTTT
- TRBJ2-7 TRBV7-2 - CASSLVSVQAHEQYF TGTGCCAGCAGCTTAGTCAGTGTCCAAGCCCACGAGCAGTACTTC
TRBD2 TRBJ2-1 TRBV4-3 - CASSSRDGGAYEQFF TGCGCCAGCAGTTCCAGGGACGGGGGGGCGTATGAGCAGTTCTTC
- TRBJ2-5 TRBV5-5 - CASSLQGQETQYF TGTGCCAGCAGCTTGCAGGGGCAAGAGACCCAGTACTTC
- TRBJ2-5 TRBV5-1 once CASRTASSETQYF TGCGCCAGCAGAACAGCAAGCTCAGAGACCCAGTACTTC